Below, one TCR beta chain is given with its context. This record comes from a study of control samples from healthy donors and cancer patients. Measured with immunoSEQ multiplex PCR; TCRdb has only the in-frame clones, and not every one. This sample has roughly 120,000 clones; approximately 90% occur once, and the top ten carry 6% to 8%. The sequenced sample consisted of blood. The receptor comes from a woman under 30 in good health.

Written as DNA, the CDR3 is TGTGCCAGCAGTGGACAGGGGGACGGGGAGCTGTTTTTT. It is translated as CASSGQGDGELFF. V gene TRBV2 combines with J gene TRBJ2-2; 9 bases align to TRBD1. The CDR3 runs 13 residues. Trimming took 4 bases from V and 7 from J; bases not matched to a gene: 1. Germline CDR1 and CDR2: SNHLY and FYNNEI.